This paragraph covers one TCR beta chain sequence. Its antigen is currently unknown. Looked up from germline, CDR1 is MNHEY and CDR2 is SVGAGI. Trimming at V came to 2 bases and at J to 6 bases, leaving 5 bases not matched to a gene. CDR3 size: 15 residues. The sample comes from a study of radiotherapy plus CTLA-4 blockade in lung cancer. Study-wide background: 15% to 20% of patients responded objectively, and 31% achieved disease control. Study findings and constraints: Together with interferon-beta, which increased in serum after radiation, early dynamic changes in blood T cell clones were reportedly the best predictors of response.

Clones were read by immunoSEQ multiplex PCR, and TCRdb kept only the in-frame ones, dropping some. Of tens of thousands of clones in the sample, 75% to 80% were seen once. The TCR comes from a human donor with non-small cell lung cancer whose response to radiotherapy plus ipilimumab could not be evaluated. The chain recombines TRBV6-5 with TRBJ2-1; 9 bases fit TRBD1. Sequenced material: peripheral blood, taken from a patient treated with radiotherapy plus ipilimumab. CDR3 DNA sequence: TGTGCCAGCAGTTACCCCGGACAGGGGCGCAATGAGCAGTTCTTC. Its protein product is CASSYPGQGRNEQFF.